This T cell receptor beta chain was retrieved from a study of T cell responses to AZD1222 COVID-19 vaccine (dated by TCRdb to the early 2020s). Background on the whole study: TCR sequencing was performed for roughly 250 trial participants, of whom 207 were given two doses of AZD1222 and approximately 25 were given two doses of MenACWY control vaccine. Trial participants were enrolled by age into subgroups of 18-55, 56-69 and 70-plus years, and around 140, 26 and 57 TCR-sequenced participants, respectively, were included in these subgroups. The paper's findings and limits, for the study overall: Epitopes outside the regions mutated in the B.1.351 and B.1.1.7 variants were reportedly recognized by nearly half of the unique spike-specific TCRs. Most participants were white British and females outnumbered males, and the authors suggested that clonal diversity may have been underestimated. Conclusions about previously exposed vaccinees were limited because only six or seven AZD1222 recipients were SARS-CoV-2 seropositive at baseline. Spike-specific TCR breadth and depth rose significantly after two AZD1222 doses compared with day 0 and with MenACWY recipients. The vaccine-associated CD4 TCRs covered the entire spike protein, and the dominant responses fell in regions 160-218 and 743-854. Because no day 14 peak-response samples were available, repertoires were characterized only after the peak T cell response. The 56-69-year group was small, and its depth increase did not reach significance, likely because of low power.

Comment on this clone: Its antigen is not yet known. No much larger clonotype is one base removed from it; base qualities were not supplied.

Including cysteine and phenylalanine, the CDR3 has 14 amino acids. Of all the DNA, just the CDR3 is kept, 42 bases in frame from base 1. Unmatched junction bases come to 5, with V trimmed by 3 bases and J by 4 bases. In the germline V gene (reference sequence), CDR1 corresponds to LNHDA and CDR2 to SQIVND. Reading the label with the study, this specimen's time point is: baseline before first vaccination. Read against the paper, the sample's treatment or condition label means: meningococcal conjugate vaccine given as trial control. The vaccinee samples were drawn from two UK trials, COV001 and COV002, one of which was a single-blind randomized controlled phase 2/3 trial testing AZD1222 (ChAdOx1 nCoV-19) in healthy adults. Trial participant PBMC samples were collected at day 0 and day 28 after the second dose for TCRbeta chain sequencing. The CDR3 regions of human TCRbeta chains were analyzed by immunosequencing. Under the source paper's analysis protocol: Repertoire TCRs were checked for matches against a reference library of SARS-CoV-2-specific TCRs that had been generated using the MIRA antigen-specificity platform. Breadth was defined as the fraction of unique TCRs that were SARS-CoV-2-associated. Depth was defined as the fraction of total T cells that were SARS-CoV-2-associated. Using the MIRA data, each spike-specific TCR was mapped to the spike region that the TCR reacts to and placed in a CD4 or CD8 class. Log10-transformed breadth and depth values were compared by one-way ANOVA with Sidak's multiple comparisons tests. TCRdb provides this immuneACCESS table in a form limited to in-frame rearrangements. Some clones are lacking; in checked studies, under half of them reflect an unresolved V gene, and why the rest are absent is not known. For V, J and clone size, that table is used; D and trimming come from the DNA. In this sample the table shows about 120,000 clones, around nine tenths of which occur a single time. In total, the top ten clones hold 11% of the sample.

The specimen comprised peripheral blood, sampled on day 0 of MenACWY control vaccination. This TCR came from an adult in good health. The chain is made from TRBV19 and TRBJ2-5, with 7 bases in between that match TRBD1. The DNA is as follows: TGTGCCAGTAGTATCCTTCACAGGGGAGAGACCCAGTACTTC. Translated, this gives CASSILHRGETQYF.